This is a list of T cell receptor beta chains from one sample in a study of T cells after yellow fever vaccination. One entry per CDR3 protein results from TCRdb running MiXCR on the 5' RACE reads. The table records 510,000 or so distinct CDR3 sequences, 15% to 20% of them present only once. Sequencing used PBMCs, obtained 15 days after the yellow fever booster vaccination. The receptors stem from a man younger than 40 who received the YFV17D yellow fever vaccine. The CDR3 runs from the conserved cysteine through the conserved F or W. Each record gives: V gene, clone size, D gene, J gene, CDR3 protein, CDR3 DNA. D genes are given only for firm matches. Where a row states a size, it is once, few, many or the class of an expanded clone; other rows omit it.

>TRBV15|NA|NA|TRBJ2-2
CATSRDMTSWTGELFF
TGTGCCACCAGCAGAGATATGACTAGTTGGACCGGGGAGCTGTTTTTT
>TRBV25-1|few|NA|TRBJ2-1
CASSDRGYSYNEQFF
TGTGCCAGCAGTGATCGCGGTTACTCCTACAATGAGCAGTTCTTC
>TRBV20-1|NA|TRBD2|TRBJ2-3
CSAPPWSGSFSDTQYF
TGCAGTGCTCCCCCCTGGAGCGGGAGTTTCTCAGATACGCAGTATTTT
>TRBV7-2|many|NA|TRBJ2-3
CASSLAYSARRGDTQYF
TGTGCCAGCAGCTTAGCATACAGCGCGAGAAGAGGAGATACGCAGTATTTT
>TRBV20-1|NA|NA|TRBJ2-7
CSARETGSRYEQYF
TGCAGTGCTAGAGAGACTGGTAGTAGATACGAGCAGTACTTC
>TRBV25-1|NA|TRBD2|TRBJ2-7
CASRDSGRPREQYF
TGTGCCAGCCGAGATAGCGGGAGGCCGAGAGAGCAGTACTTC
>TRBV18|few|NA|TRBJ2-5
CASSQGTGETQYF
TGTGCCAGCTCACAGGGAACAGGAGAGACCCAGTACTTC
>TRBV20-1|few|TRBD2|TRBJ2-1
CSAATSGSYNEQFF
TGCAGTGCGGCTACTAGCGGATCCTACAATGAGCAGTTCTTC
>TRBV7-2|NA|NA|TRBJ1-4
CASSTRRGANEKLFF
TGTGCCAGCAGCACCCGACGGGGTGCTAATGAAAAACTGTTTTTT
>TRBV20-1|few|TRBD2|TRBJ2-3
CSASGLAGDGDTQYF
TGCAGTGCTAGCGGTCTAGCGGGAGATGGAGATACGCAGTATTTT
>TRBV3-1|NA|NA|TRBJ2-7
CASSQDGTSAYEQYF
TGTGCCAGCAGCCAAGACGGGACGTCTGCCTACGAGCAGTACTTC
>TRBV5-1|few|NA|TRBJ2-3
CASSFGDPTDTQYF
TGCGCCAGCAGCTTCGGTGACCCCACAGATACGCAGTATTTT
>TRBV27|few|TRBD2|TRBJ2-1
CASSVLAGVQLGEQFF
TGTGCCAGCAGTGTACTAGCGGGAGTTCAACTAGGTGAGCAGTTCTTC
>TRBV29-1|once|NA|TRBJ2-6
CSAQSGDSGANVLTF
TGCAGCGCTCAGTCGGGGGACTCTGGGGCCAACGTCCTGACTTTC
>TRBV5-1|NA|NA|TRBJ2-1
CASSLEQVSYNEQFF
TGCGCCAGCAGCTTGGAACAGGTCTCCTACAATGAGCAGTTCTTC
>TRBV6-2/TRBV6-3|NA|NA|TRBJ2-7
CASLAETYEQYF
TGTGCCAGTTTAGCGGAAACCTACGAGCAGTACTTC
>TRBV19|few|TRBD2|TRBJ2-3
CACVAGGTDTQYF
TGTGCCTGCGTAGCGGGAGGTACAGATACGCAGTATTTT
>TRBV28|NA|NA|TRBJ2-2
CASRTPLAGTGELFF
TGTGCCAGTCGGACCCCCCTGGCCGGCACCGGGGAGCTGTTTTTT
>TRBV7-6|NA|TRBD1|TRBJ2-7
CASSSTPGTAYEQYF
TGTGCCAGCAGCTCAACGCCCGGGACAGCCTACGAGCAGTACTTC
>TRBV20-1|few|TRBD2|TRBJ2-1
CSARSLAGYNEQFF
TGCAGTGCTAGATCGCTAGCGGGATACAATGAGCAGTTCTTC
>TRBV7-2|NA|NA|TRBJ2-7
CASSSWDGIPAGEQYF
TGTGCCAGCAGCTCCTGGGACGGAATCCCGGCCGGCGAGCAGTACTTC
>TRBV30|NA|NA|TRBJ1-4
CAWSRATTNEKLFF
TGTGCCTGGAGTAGGGCGACAACTAATGAAAAACTGTTTTTT
>TRBV3-1|few|NA|TRBJ2-1
CASSSHGRSGNEQFF
TGTGCCAGCAGCAGCCATGGGCGGTCAGGCAATGAGCAGTTCTTC
>TRBV6-5|NA|NA|TRBJ2-1
CATRRSNEQFF
TGTGCCACCCGGCGGAGCAATGAGCAGTTCTTC
>TRBV3-1|few|TRBD1|TRBJ2-7
CASSQRGTGDYEQYF
TGTGCCAGCAGCCAGCGCGGGACAGGAGACTACGAGCAGTACTTC
>TRBV10-3|NA|NA|TRBJ2-2
CAISESQGRRPGELFF
TGTGCCATCAGTGAGTCGCAGGGCAGAAGGCCCGGGGAGCTGTTTTTT
>TRBV30|NA|TRBD2|TRBJ2-2
CAWSVWRASGTGELFF
TGTGCCTGGAGTGTTTGGCGGGCTAGCGGCACCGGGGAGCTGTTTTTT